Shown below are 23 T cell receptor beta chains from a single sample sequenced in a study of OX40 agonist ivuxolimab in advanced cancers. TCRdb's table, derived via immunoSEQ multiplex PCR, lists solely in-frame clones and lacks some. Here the sample spans fewer than 60,000 clones, approximately 78% being singletons. Sequencing used CD4+ or CD8+ T cells sorted from blood, obtained in a trial of the OX40 agonist ivuxolimab. The receptors stem from an adult with an advanced solid tumor such as melanoma, head and neck, liver or kidney cancer.

The V gene is TRBV5-1, the J gene TRBJ2-3; D gene uncertain. The CDR3 runs 14 residues. Trimming shortened V by 4 bases and J by 6 bases, and 15 bases separated the two germline ends. The germline gives CDR1 SGHRS, CDR2 YFSETQ. CDR3 DNA: TGCGCCAGCAGCCCTGGATCGGCCTCCGATACGCAGTATTTT. Translation: CASSPGSASDTQYF.

Here the CDR3 reads CASSWTGQGAYNEQFF. Here the CDR3 DNA reads TGCGCCAGCAGCTGGACGGGACAGGGGGCCTACAATGAGCAGTTCTTC. The chain is built from TRBV5-1 and TRBJ2-1, with TRBD1 identical over 11 bases. Germline V CDR1 and CDR2: SGHRS, YFSETQ. The CDR3 loop spans 16 amino acids. V gave up 3 bases and J gave up 2 bases; unmatched junction bases: 4.

The chain is built from TRBV5-1 and TRBJ2-1; maybe TRBD1 (7 bases). The V end lost 4 bases, the J end lost 5 bases, and 22 bases lay between the germline ends. The CDR3 runs 17 residues. Germline V lookup: CDR1 SGHRS, CDR2 YFSETQ. The CDR3 region is CASSVMTGRLQNNEQFF. DNA of the CDR3: TGCGCCAGCAGCGTGATGACAGGGAGGCTGCAAAACAATGAGCAGTTCTTC.

The CDR3 loop reads CASSFGTGVYNSPLHF. For the CDR3, the DNA is TGCGCCAGCAGCTTCGGGACAGGCGTCTATAATTCACCCCTCCACTTT. The chain uses TRBV5-1 and TRBJ1-6; 8 nucleotides line up with TRBD1. V lost 2 bases and J lost 3; bases outside the gene matches: 4. This CDR3 has 16 residues. Germline CDR1 reads SGHRS; CDR2 reads YFSETQ.

The chain has TRBV18 and TRBJ1-2, with TRBD1 as a possible D gene (5 bases). The CDR3 contains 14 residues. Germline V gene sequence: CDR1 KGHSH, CDR2 LQKENI. The germline V and J ends were trimmed by 4 bases and 6 bases, with 15 bases remaining between them. The CDR3: CASSLGGSLDGYTF. CDR3 DNA: TGTGCCAGCTCACTTGGGGGTTCATTGGATGGCTACACCTTC.

V gene TRBV7-8 combines with J gene TRBJ1-5; D is undetermined. Trimming cost V 5 bases and J 0 bases, with 20 bases left between them. The CDR3 is 18 residues long. The germline gives CDR1 SGHVS, CDR2 FQNEAQ. The CDR3 is CASSPHRRGRGSNQPQHF. CDR3 bases: TGTGCCAGCAGCCCCCACCGGCGGGGAAGAGGTAGCAATCAGCCCCAGCATTTT.

The chain has TRBV10-3 and TRBJ2-3, with TRBD2 matching 11 bases. Germline V gene data show CDR1 as ENHRY and CDR2 as SYGVKD. The length of the CDR3 is 16 residues. V gave up 6 bases and J gave up 0 bases; unmatched junction bases: 5. The CDR3 is CAISRLAGSSTDTQYF. Here the CDR3 DNA reads TGTGCCATCAGCCGACTAGCGGGGTCTAGCACAGATACGCAGTATTTT.

This chain uses TRBV5-4 with TRBJ1-2; TRBD1 agrees at 7 bases. Germline V CDR1 and CDR2: SGHNT, YYREEE (reference sequence). J lost 1 base, V lost 0 bases, and 3 bases had no gene match. This CDR3 is 15 amino acids long. For the CDR3, the DNA is TGTGCCAGCAGCTTGGGGACAGGCCGTAACTATGGCTACACCTTC. This encodes CASSLGTGRNYGYTF.

The chain employs TRBV21-1 and TRBJ2-2; the table names TRBD2, a call not compared with the DNA. TRBV21-1 represents a pseudogene. The length of the CDR3 is 17 residues. The CDR3, as DNA: TGTGCCAACAGGACGAGATTTAGCGGGGGGGCCGCCGGGGAGCTGTTTTTT. Its protein is CANRTRFSGGAAGELFF.

Only one count was recorded for this clone. V usage is TRBV5-4 and J usage is TRBJ2-3; maybe TRBD2 (6 bases). The length of the CDR3 is 14 residues. The germline CDR1 and CDR2 sequences are SGHNT and YYREEE (reference sequence). Trimming removed 1 base at V and 0 bases at J, with 6 bases between. The CDR3 DNA reads TGTGCCAGCAGCTTGAGCGGGAGCACAGATACGCAGTATTTT. Amino acids: CASSLSGSTDTQYF. The full variable domain, in which reference TRBV5-4 and TRBJ2-3 provide the parts outside the CDR3, is ETGVTQSPTHLIKTRGQQVTLRCSSQSGHNTVSWYQQALGQGPQFIFQYYREEENGRGNFPPRFSGLQFPNYSSELNVNALELDDSALYLCASSLSGSTDTQYFGPGTRLTVL.

This chain uses TRBV2 with TRBJ1-6; perhaps TRBD1 as D (6 bases). Per the germline V gene, CDR1 is SNHLY and CDR2 is FYNNEI. The CDR3 runs 13 residues. V lost 8 bases, J lost 10 bases, and 15 bases lay in between. CDR3 DNA sequence: TGTGCCAGCGCGGGACAATGGGACTCACCCCTCCACTTT. It encodes CASAGQWDSPLHF.

The chain is built from TRBV10-1 and TRBJ2-7; possibly TRBD2 for D (5 bases). The ends were cut back, 7 bases at V and 7 bases at J, with 20 bases in the middle. Germline CDR1 is WNHNN and CDR2 is SYGVQD (reference sequence). The length of the CDR3 is 14 residues. The DNA for the CDR3 is TGCGCCAGCAAACCCGTACAAGGGCCGGGGGAGCAGTACTTC. It is translated as CASKPVQGPGEQYF.

This clone appeared a single time. The chain links TRBV19 to TRBJ2-5; 10 bases align to TRBD2. Germline values: CDR1 LNHDA, CDR2 SQIVND (reference sequence). After removal of 5 bases from V and 5 bases from J, the junction contained 11 bases not matched to a gene. This CDR3 is built from 16 residues. The CDR3 protein is CASSPGVAGGGETQYF. For the CDR3, the DNA is TGTGCCAGTAGTCCCGGGGTAGCGGGGGGAGGTGAGACCCAGTACTTC.

The chain has TRBV5-1 and TRBJ2-2; D perhaps matches TRBD1 (5 bases). Germline loops: CDR1 SGHRS, CDR2 YFSETQ. Trimming removed 6 bases at V and 1 base at J, with 10 bases between. The length of the CDR3 is 14 residues. CDR3 loop: CASTQQVNTGELFF. For the CDR3, the DNA is TGCGCCAGCACCCAACAGGTGAACACCGGGGAGCTGTTTTTT.

The chain is built from TRBV4-2 and TRBJ2-3, with D possibly matching TRBD2 (6 bases). From germline, CDR1 is LGHNA and CDR2 YNFKEQ. This CDR3 contains 13 residues. V lost 4 bases and J lost 1, with 6 bases in between. The CDR3 coding sequence is TGTGCCAGCAGCCCTAGCGGCACAGATACGCAGTATTTT. This codes for CASSPSGTDTQYF.

The chain couples TRBV11-3 to TRBJ1-1; the D gene is possibly TRBD1 (5 bases). Trimming removed 5 bases at V and 6 bases at J, with 7 bases between. The CDR3 runs 11 residues. Per the germline V gene, CDR1 is SGHNT and CDR2 is YENEEA. DNA for the CDR3: TGTGCCAGCAGCCAAGGGGCTGAAGCTTTCTTT. Residues: CASSQGAEAFF.

The J gene is TRBJ2-3, the V gene TRBV5-1; 8 bases are shared with TRBD2. The CDR3 is 15 residues long. V trimming: 3 bases; J trimming: 0 bases; junction bases outside the gene matches: 3. Germline CDR1 SGHRS, CDR2 YFSETQ. CDR3 residues: CASSSGGQSTDTQYF. CDR3 nucleotides: TGCGCCAGCAGCTCGGGGGGGCAGAGCACAGATACGCAGTATTTT. The full variable domain, rest sourced from reference TRBV5-1 and TRBJ2-3, is KAGVTQTPRYLIKTRGQQVTLSCSPISGHRSVSWYQQTPGQGLQFLFEYFSETQRNKGNFPGRFSGRQFSNSRSEMNVSTLELGDSALYLCASSSGGQSTDTQYFGPGTRLTVL.

The chain is built from TRBV7-3 and TRBJ1-6; D may be TRBD1 (5 bases). Trimming left V 4 bases short and J 3 bases short, with 10 bases between. CDR1 and CDR2 (germline): SGHTA, FQGTGA. CDR3 length: 15 residues. The CDR3 is CASSSRGDYNSPLHF. The DNA of the CDR3 is TGTGCCAGCAGCTCCCGGGGGGACTATAATTCACCCCTCCACTTT.

V and J are TRBV6-1 and TRBJ2-7, with D maybe TRBD1 (5 bases). Per germline, CDR1 MNHNS and CDR2 SASEGT. The V and J ends lost 10 bases and 3 bases respectively, with 19 bases between them. This CDR3 is 14 amino acids long. In DNA, the CDR3 is TGTGCCACCGTGGGGCGGACGCACAACTACGAGCAGTACTTC. Encoded protein: CATVGRTHNYEQYF.

V and J are TRBV15 and TRBJ2-7; 7 nucleotides align to TRBD1. Looked up from germline, CDR1 is LNHNV and CDR2 is YYDKDF (reference sequence). The CDR3 totals 13 residues. The ends lost 1 base at V and 3 bases at J; junction bases unmatched: 0. The CDR3 reads CATSRGTGYEQYF. CDR3 DNA: TGTGCCACCAGCAGAGGGACAGGCTACGAGCAGTACTTC.

This clone was found once. The chain combines TRBV11-2 with TRBJ2-6, with D unclear. The CDR3 is made up of 15 amino acids. Looked up from germline, CDR1 is SGHAT and CDR2 is FQNNGV. Trimming took 10 bases from V and 1 from J, leaving 14 bases between them. CDR3 in amino acids: CAITGQISGANVLTF. DNA for the CDR3: TGTGCCATCACCGGCCAGATTTCTGGGGCCAACGTCCTGACTTTC.

This rearrangement joins TRBV11-2 to TRBJ2-7; 8 bases agree with TRBD2. Trimming at V came to 8 bases and at J to 3 bases, leaving 3 bases not matched to a gene. The CDR3 is 12 amino acids. Germline CDR1 reads SGHAT; CDR2 reads FQNNGV. CDR3 DNA sequence: TGTGCCAGCCGGGAGGGCAGCTACGAGCAGTACTTC. This codes for CASREGSYEQYF.

V usage is TRBV19 and J usage is TRBJ2-7; 8 bases align to TRBD1. This CDR3 is 11 amino acids long. The junction had 4 bases not matched to a gene; V was cut back by 9 bases and J by 6 bases. Germline V gene sequence: CDR1 LNHDA, CDR2 SQIVND (reference sequence). CDR3 amino acids: CASRTGSEQYF. The CDR3 region has the DNA TGTGCCAGCCGGACAGGGAGCGAGCAGTACTTC.